These T cell receptor beta chains were read from a single sample in a study of OX40 agonist ivuxolimab in advanced cancers. Method: immunoSEQ multiplex PCR; TCRdb's copy keeps in-frame clones and lacks some. This table holds over 85,000 clones, about nine tenths found once. This specimen consisted of CD4+ or CD8+ T cells sorted from blood, obtained in a trial of the OX40 agonist ivuxolimab. The receptor set was obtained from an adult with an advanced solid tumor such as melanoma, head and neck, liver or kidney cancer. CDR3s include the opening cysteine and the closing phenylalanine or tryptophan. The D gene is left open where the match is weak. Rows give clone size only sometimes, using once, few, many, or a class for an expanded clone.

clone size	V gene	D gene	J gene	CDR3 DNA	CDR3 protein
.	TRBV7-2	TRBD2	TRBJ2-5	TGTGCCAGCAGCCGGACTAGCGGGAGTCGACAAGAGACCCAGTACTTC	CASSRTSGSRQETQYF
.	TRBV7-2	TRBD1	TRBJ1-1	TGTGCCAGCAGCTTAGATGGGCAGGGGGCGCGATTGTTCGCTGAAGCTTTCTTT	CASSLDGQGARLFAEAFF
.	TRBV6-4	.	TRBJ2-2	TGTGCCAGCACGCTGGAATTGGCGGGGCGAACCGGGGAGCTGTTTTTT	CASTLELAGRTGELFF
.	TRBV4-3	.	TRBJ1-5	TGCGCCAGCAGCCAAGATCAAGGCCAGCCCCAGCATTTT	CASSQDQGQPQHF
.	TRBV11-1	.	TRBJ2-7	TGTGCCAGCAGCAGGACAGAACACGAGCAGTACTTC	CASSRTEHEQYF
.	TRBV5-1	.	TRBJ2-7	TGCGCCAGCAGCTTGAACCGGGACAAAGCGGAGGCCTACGAGCAGTACTTC	CASSLNRDKAEAYEQYF
.	TRBV21-1	.	TRBJ1-1	TGTGCCAGCAGCAAGACAGGGGCAGGGACTGAAGCTTTCTTT	CASSKTGAGTEAFF
once	TRBV10-3	.	TRBJ2-2	TGTGCCATCAGTGAGGGGGGGTTAGTAACGAACACCGGGGAGCTGTTTTTT	CAISEGGLVTNTGELFF
.	TRBV19	.	TRBJ2-1	TGTGCCAGTAGACTTACCCAGGACGATGAGCAGTTCTTC	CASRLTQDDEQFF
.	TRBV6-1	.	TRBJ1-1	TGTGCCAGCTACCTTTGGGGGGCGAGTACTGAAGCTTTCTTT	CASYLWGASTEAFF
.	TRBV21-1	.	TRBJ2-7	TGTGCCAGCAGGATAGCGGGGGCACCCAACTACGAGCAGTACTTC	CASRIAGAPNYEQYF
.	TRBV29-1	.	TRBJ2-3	TGCAGCGGGGGAGGGGGGCGAACAGATACGCAGTATTTT	CSGGGGRTDTQYF
once	TRBV5-1	.	TRBJ2-5	TGCGCCAGCAGCTTGGGGACGGTGCAAGAGACCCAGTACTTC	CASSLGTVQETQYF
.	TRBV5-6	.	TRBJ2-2	TGTGCCAGCAGCTGGGGTACTATGAACACCGGGGAGCTGTTTTTT	CASSWGTMNTGELFF
once	TRBV29-1	TRBD1	TRBJ1-2	TGCAGCGTTTCAGGGGGGGACGGCTACACCTTC	CSVSGGDGYTF
.	TRBV9	.	TRBJ2-7	TGTGCCAGCAGCGTAGAGGAAGCGGCTAGCGTCTTCTCCTACGAGCAGTACTTC	CASSVEEAASVFSYEQYF
.	TRBV12-5	TRBD1	TRBJ2-7	TGTGCTAGTGGTTTGGTACACGGGCTAGGGGGCGCGACCGAGCAGTACTTC	CASGLVHGLGGATEQYF
.	TRBV15	.	TRBJ2-7	TGTGCCACCAGCAGAGGCGGGCCGCTCTACGAGCAGTACTTC	CATSRGGPLYEQYF
.	TRBV7-3	.	TRBJ2-1	TGTGCCAGCAGCTTAGGGGACCTCTCCTACAATGAGCAGTTCTTC	CASSLGDLSYNEQFF
.	TRBV28	.	TRBJ1-2	TGTGCCAGCAGGGGGCGCCCCCCCATAAAACGGCCTGATAACTATGGCTACACCTTC	CASRGRPPIKRPDNYGYTF
.	TRBV18	.	TRBJ2-3	TGTGCCAGCTCACCAACAAGGGAACCACGTACCCACACAGATACGCAGTATTTT	CASSPTREPRTHTDTQYF
.	TRBV10-3	.	TRBJ2-7	TGTGCCATCAATTCCCCTGGTTACGAGCAGTACTTC	CAINSPGYEQYF
few	TRBV9	.	TRBJ1-2	TGTGCCAGCAGCGAGACCGCAGGGTGGGATGGCTACACCTTC	CASSETAGWDGYTF
few	TRBV4-3	TRBD1	TRBJ2-2	TGCGCCAGCAGCCAAGCGGGACAGGGTACCGGGGAGCTGTTTTTT	CASSQAGQGTGELFF
.	TRBV27	.	TRBJ1-1	TGTGCCAGCAGTTCCAGGAGGCGAGATAAAAACACTGAAGCTTTCTTT	CASSSRRRDKNTEAFF
.	TRBV19	TRBD1	TRBJ2-1	TGTGCCACCTCTCAGACAGGGGGCTTTAGTGAGCAGTTCTTC	CATSQTGGFSEQFF